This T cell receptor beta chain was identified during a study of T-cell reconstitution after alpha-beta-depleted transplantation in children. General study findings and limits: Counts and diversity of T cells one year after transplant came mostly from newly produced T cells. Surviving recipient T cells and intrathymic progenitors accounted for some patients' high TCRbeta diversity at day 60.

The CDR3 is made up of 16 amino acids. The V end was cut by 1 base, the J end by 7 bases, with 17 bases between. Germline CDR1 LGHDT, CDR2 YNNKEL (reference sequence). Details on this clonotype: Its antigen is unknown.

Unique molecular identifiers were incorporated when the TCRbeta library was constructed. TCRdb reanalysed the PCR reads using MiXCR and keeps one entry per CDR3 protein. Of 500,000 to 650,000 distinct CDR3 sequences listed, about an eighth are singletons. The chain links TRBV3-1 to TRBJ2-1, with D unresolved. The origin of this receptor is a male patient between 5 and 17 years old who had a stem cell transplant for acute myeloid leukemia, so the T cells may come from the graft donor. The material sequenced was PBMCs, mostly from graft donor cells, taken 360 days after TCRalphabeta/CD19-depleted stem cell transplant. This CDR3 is CASSQVSMGSGNEQFF. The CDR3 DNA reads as TGTGCCAGCAGCCAAGTTTCAATGGGAAGTGGGAATGAGCAGTTCTTC.